This T cell receptor (beta chain) was found in a study of cytomegalovirus exposure and HLA in healthy donors. Points on this clone: Antigen unknown.

The table came from immunoSEQ multiplex PCR; TCRdb's copy has only in-frame clones and leaves some out. The data show a few hundred thousand clones, roughly 88% seen once. Donors came from a validation cohort of 90 to 150 subjects, distinct from the first 666-subject cohort. Study observations and caveats: High sensitivity and specificity were reportedly achieved when the classifier diagnosed cytomegalovirus status.

This TCR came from a young woman in good health and CMV-seronegative. The source material was PBMCs.

The CDR3 spells CASGWQGAGSNQPQHF. For the CDR3, the DNA is TGTGCCAGCGGATGGCAGGGGGCTGGGAGCAATCAGCCCCAGCATTTT. This chain links TRBV28 with TRBJ1-5, with 8 bases lining up with TRBD1. There are 16 residues in the CDR3. Germline CDR1 MDHEN, CDR2 SYDVKM. J was trimmed by 1 base and V by 8 bases; bases with no gene match: 10.